These 14 T cell receptor beta chains were sequenced from one sample in a study of T cell responses to AZD1222 COVID-19 vaccine. Only in-frame clones appear in the TCRdb table, and some are missing; sequencing was by immunoSEQ multiplex PCR. The sample shows tens of thousands of clones, roughly 87% of them seen only once. Source: peripheral blood, taken on day 0 of AZD1222 vaccination. All receptors derive from an adult in good health.

The J gene is TRBJ2-2, the V gene TRBV12-1; whether TRBD1, the table's D call, matches the DNA was not checked. TRBV12-1 is marked as a pseudogene. This CDR3 contains 16 residues. CDR3 nucleotides: TGTGCCAGCAGCTCCGGACAGGGGGCGAACACCGGGGAGCTGTTTTTT. As protein: CASSSGQGANTGELFF.

CDR3 DNA sequence: TGTGCCAGCAGCAAAGCCCCGGACAGTTCCTACGAGCAGTACTTC. It specifies CASSKAPDSSYEQYF. The gene calls are TRBV21-1 and TRBJ2-7; the D segment call TRBD1 is taken from the table without a DNA check. TRBV21-1 is a pseudogene. This CDR3 region has 15 residues.

The V gene is TRBV27, the J gene TRBJ2-6, with D perhaps assigned TRBD1 or TRBD2 (5 bases each). Germline CDR1 and CDR2: MNHEY and SMNVEV (reference sequence). The CDR3 spans 15 residues. The V and J ends lost 8 bases and 0 bases respectively, with 11 bases between them. DNA for the CDR3: TGTGCCAGCGCCGAGGGGCGCTCTGGGGCCAACGTCCTGACTTTC. Translating gives CASAEGRSGANVLTF.

This sequence joins TRBV2 and TRBJ2-1; D is ambiguous. Trimming took 7 bases from V and 14 from J, leaving 24 bases between them. In germline, CDR1 is SNHLY, CDR2 FYNNEI. The CDR3 length is 14 residues. CDR3 nucleotide sequence: TGTGCCAGCAAAGATCCCCAACCCCGTTTTCCGAAGTTCTTC. It specifies CASKDPQPRFPKFF.

This sequence joins TRBV20-1 and TRBJ1-2, with D possibly TRBD1 on 5 matching bases. This CDR3 comprises 12 residues. Trimming stripped 3 bases from V and 6 bases from J, with 11 bases between. Germline values: CDR1 DFQATT, CDR2 SNEGSKA (reference sequence). The CDR3 DNA follows: TGCAGTGCTAGTGCAAGGGGAGATGGCTACACCTTC. Amino acids: CSASARGDGYTF.

CDR3 sequence: CASSLWRTGTGELFF. In DNA, the CDR3 is TGTGCCAGCAGTTTATGGAGGACGGGCACCGGGGAGCTGTTTTTT. J is TRBJ2-2 and V is TRBV28, with D unclear. Germline values: CDR1 MDHEN, CDR2 SYDVKM. CDR3 length: 15 amino acids. V gave up 0 bases and J gave up 4 bases, with 9 bases separating them.

This rearrangement joins TRBV13 to TRBJ2-7; perhaps TRBD1 as D (6 bases). CDR3 length: 14 amino acids. Germline loops: CDR1 PRHDT, CDR2 FYEKMQ (reference sequence). V lost 4 bases to trimming and J lost 3 bases, with 13 bases between them. The CDR3 bases are TGTGCCAGCAGCTCCCCGGACAGCTACTACGAGCAGTACTTC. Translated, it gives CASSSPDSYYEQYF.

This clone came up a few times. J is TRBJ1-6 and V is TRBV7-6; D is unresolved. CDR3 size: 15 residues. V lost 0 bases and J lost 0, with 3 bases in between. Germline V CDR1 and CDR2: SGHVS, FNYEAQ. The CDR3 loop is CASSLADSYNSPLHF. The DNA of the CDR3 is TGTGCCAGCAGCTTAGCCGACTCCTATAATTCACCCCTCCACTTT.

The rearrangement joins TRBV3-1 (or the pseudogene TRBV3-2) to TRBJ1-1; D possibly corresponds to TRBD1 (6 bases). V lost 0 bases and J 10 bases, leaving 15 bases between the germline ends. Germline values: CDR1 LGHDT, CDR2 YNNKEL (reference sequence). The CDR3 is 14 amino acids. The CDR3 region is CASSQERGARAAFF. CDR3 DNA sequence: TGTGCCAGCAGCCAAGAGCGGGGGGCCAGGGCAGCTTTCTTT.

Only one count was recorded for this clone. This chain connects TRBV2 to TRBJ1-5; D is perhaps TRBD1 (5 bases). V lost 6 bases and J lost 7, with 13 bases in between. CDR3 length: 13 amino acids. Germline CDR1 and CDR2: SNHLY and FYNNEI. CDR3 bases: TGTGCCAGCAGCCCGGAGGGGAGACAGCCCCAGCATTTT. It encodes CASSPEGRQPQHF. Together with reference TRBV2 and TRBJ1-5, the CDR3 gives the full variable domain: EPEVTQTPSHQVTQMGQEVILRCVPISNHLYFYWYRQILGQKVEFLVSFYNNEISEKSEIFDDQFSVERPDGSNFTLKIRSTKLEDSAMYFCASSPEGRQPQHFGDGTRLSIL.

The chain uses TRBV7-9 and TRBJ2-5; 12 bases match TRBD2. The germline V gene has CDR1 SEHNR and CDR2 FQNEAQ (reference sequence). This CDR3 has 15 residues. Trimming at V came to 2 bases and at J to 5 bases, leaving 3 bases not matched to a gene. The CDR3 protein is CASSLLLAGGETQYF. The CDR3, as DNA: TGTGCCAGCAGCTTACTACTAGCGGGGGGTGAGACCCAGTACTTC.

CDR3 coding DNA: TGTGCCAGCAGCTTAGGCCACACCGGGACAGCTACGGGCTATGGCTACACCTTC. Translated, it gives CASSLGHTGTATGYGYTF. V gene TRBV7-8 combines with J gene TRBJ1-2, with 7 bases aligning to TRBD1. This CDR3 is 18 amino acids long. Looked up from germline, CDR1 is SGHVS and CDR2 is FQNEAQ. The trim removed 1 base at V and 4 bases at J, leaving 15 bases unmatched.

The chain combines TRBV2 with TRBJ2-1; maybe TRBD1 (5 bases). The germline V and J ends were trimmed by 4 bases and 1 base, with 8 bases remaining between them. The germline gives CDR1 SNHLY, CDR2 FYNNEI. This CDR3 spans 14 amino acids. The CDR3 sequence is CASSAGPSYNEQFF. CDR3 sequence (DNA): TGTGCCAGCAGTGCAGGGCCATCCTACAATGAGCAGTTCTTC.

DNA of the CDR3: TGTGCCTGGCAGGGGAGGGCTAATGAAAAACTGTTTTTT. This encodes CAWQGRANEKLFF. The chain recombines TRBV30 with TRBJ1-4; D might be TRBD1 (6 bases). From germline, CDR1 is GTSNPN and CDR2 SVGIG (reference sequence). CDR3 size: 13 residues. The ends were cut back, 5 bases at V and 3 bases at J, with 10 bases in the middle.